This is a list of T cell receptor beta chains from one sample in a study of blood T cell repertoires in COVID-19. Sequenced by immunoSEQ multiplex PCR; TCRdb stores in-frame clones only, minus some. This table has more than 150,000 clones, 80% to 85% appearing once. The specimen was PBMCs or T cells enriched from blood (not recorded which). All receptors derive from a woman aged 60-70 years who had recovered from COVID-19. CDR3s leave out the opening cysteine and the closing phenylalanine or tryptophan. The order of the fields is V gene, D gene, CDR3 protein. D genes are given only for firm matches.

TRBV20-1 | - | SASPGLDEQF
TRBV30 | - | AWSDVAGQGYGYT
TRBV29-1 | - | SVEDRGGTSYNEQF
TRBV29-1 | TRBD1 | SVDSGTGFHEQY
TRBV3-1/TRBV3-2 | TRBD2 | ASSPWGGMAGELF
TRBV24-1 | - | ATSLARADTQY
TRBV4-2 | TRBD2 | ASSQGGGTSGYEQY
TRBV7-3 | TRBD2 | ASSSKGGRAYNEQF
TRBV10-1 | - | ASSESFGSGELF
TRBV10-2 | - | ASSRSSYNEQF
TRBV7-9 | TRBD1 | ASSLPGQNNYGYT
TRBV12-5 | TRBD2 | ASGSPGGDEQF
TRBV6-5 | TRBD2 | ASRRGDPFNEQF
TRBV6-5 | - | AASGNLYGYT
TRBV20-1 | TRBD2 | SASPAAGLAGLNTGELF
TRBV21-1 | - | ARADSTGNTIY
TRBV28 | - | ASSFWLFNYEQY
TRBV28 | TRBD2 | ASRTLSDGGKYNEQF
TRBV28 | - | ASSLSKEQF
TRBV3-1/TRBV3-2 | - | ASSQRSGGAGYT
TRBV18 | TRBD1 | ASSQPDRAYQETQY
TRBV5-1 | TRBD1 | ASGPKQGASYEQY
TRBV11-2 | - | ASSLDLEAPVD
TRBV29-1 | - | SVEELARETQY
TRBV4-1 | - | ASSQDLARYNEQF
TRBV6-1 | - | ASSEHRDRQY
TRBV2 | - | ASTPRAGIVTNEKLF
TRBV28 | - | ATFSVGRNSPLH
TRBV7-3 | - | ASSSVWNTEAF
TRBV24-1 | TRBD1 | ATSDSRQGDQPQH
TRBV6-5 | - | ASSYATGYGYT
TRBV10-2 | TRBD2 | ASSEIAGDNEQF
TRBV10-3 | TRBD1 | AISSDRVYGYT
TRBV3-1/TRBV3-2 | - | ASSSPGQRRYNEQF
TRBV9 | TRBD1 | ASSVGGTGYTNYT
TRBV3-1/TRBV3-2 | - | ASSPPGVRTGNTIY
TRBV4-1 | - | ASSQVEGLPFGNTIY
TRBV5-8 | - | ASSFRSLEQY
TRBV6-5 | - | ACKLDLSYNEQF
TRBV6-5 | - | ASTPQVSSTDTQY
TRBV7-7 | - | ASSFTVNTEAF
TRBV7-2 | TRBD1 | ASSTRQGVWPLH
TRBV4-1 | - | ASSQKGGVWEGENTEAF
TRBV7-8 | TRBD1 | ASSADQGQSSGYT
TRBV28 | - | ASSLRANEQF
TRBV19 | - | ASSTPGLYGYT
TRBV18 | - | ASSPGQIATNEKLF
TRBV7-3 | - | ASSFGGPDTQY
TRBV5-1 | TRBD2 | ASSLLSGGADTQY
TRBV18 | - | ASGGTGNTGELF
TRBV5-1 | TRBD1 | ASSSGGTGGVDTQY
TRBV30 | - | AWSVLGGDQPQH
TRBV10-3 | - | AIMKGGESYEQY
TRBV2 | - | ASSAGAGGTGELF
TRBV18 | - | ASSPNSYGYT
TRBV6-1 | - | ASSEALGRVTETQY
TRBV19 | TRBD1 | ASSMGQQRSYEQY
TRBV5-1 | TRBD1 | ASSLAGGIETQY
TRBV29-1 | TRBD1 | SVYSGQGNYGYT
TRBV11-2 | - | ASSKQPGFSYEQY